A single sample gave rise to the 10 T cell receptor beta chains below, sequenced in a study of cytomegalovirus exposure and HLA in healthy donors. Only in-frame clones appear in the TCRdb table, and some are missing; sequencing was by immunoSEQ multiplex PCR. The data show fewer than 350,000 clones, approximately 88% seen once. Sample: PBMCs. Receptors originate from a woman under 30 in good health and CMV-seronegative.

This sequence joins TRBV4-1 and TRBJ1-2, with a weak D call TRBD1 (6 bases). The V and J ends lost 3 bases and 1 base respectively, with 18 bases between them. CDR3 size: 17 residues. Germline V gene data show CDR1 as MGHRA and CDR2 as YSYEKL. The CDR3 is CASSHRAGDNINYGYTF. In nucleotides, the CDR3 is TGCGCCAGCAGCCACCGTGCCGGGGACAATATTAACTATGGCTACACCTTC.

The CDR3 spells CASSFGGDEQYF. In nucleotides, the CDR3 is TGCGCCAGCAGCTTTGGGGGCGACGAGCAGTACTTC. The chain recombines TRBV5-1 with TRBJ2-7; D possibly corresponds to TRBD1 (6 bases). The germline gives CDR1 SGHRS, CDR2 YFSETQ. The CDR3 has 12 residues. The V and J ends lost 2 bases and 5 bases respectively, with 8 bases between them.

In its sample, this clone was seen a few times. CDR3 in amino acids: CASSSGTLNNSPLHF. The CDR3 nucleotides are TGCGCCAGCAGCTCCGGGACACTTAATAATTCACCCCTCCACTTT. The chain couples TRBV5-1 to TRBJ1-6, with D perhaps TRBD1 (6 bases). Germline-derived CDR1 and CDR2 are SGHRS and YFSETQ. The V end lost 3 bases, the J end lost 5 bases, and 12 bases lay between the germline ends. This CDR3 comprises 15 residues.

This clone was seen more than once but under ten times. The V call is TRBV19, the J call TRBJ1-1, with D possibly being TRBD1 (5 bases). Germline loops: CDR1 LNHDA, CDR2 SQIVND (reference sequence). The CDR3 is 12 residues long. Between the trimmed V and J ends, which lost 5 bases and 11 bases, there was a span of 15 bases. CDR3 sequence (DNA): TGTGCCAGTAGTTTGGGGCCCTCGGGCGCTTTCTTT. As protein: CASSLGPSGAFF.

CDR3 region: CASSVLNTEAFF. In DNA, the CDR3 is TGTGCCAGCAGTGTCTTGAACACTGAAGCTTTCTTT. J is TRBJ1-1 and V is TRBV2; D remains unclear. The V gene lost 4 bases and the J gene lost 0 bases, with 3 bases spanning the gap. The V gene's germline CDR1 is SNHLY and CDR2 FYNNEI. The CDR3 runs 12 residues.

The chain recombines TRBV27 with TRBJ1-4, with TRBD1 as a possible D gene (5 bases). In germline, CDR1 is MNHEY, CDR2 SMNVEV (reference sequence). Trimming took 8 bases from V and 8 from J, leaving 27 bases between them. This CDR3 contains 17 residues. The CDR3 is CASRHSTEPNVREKLFF. In DNA, the CDR3 is TGTGCCAGCCGCCATTCGACAGAACCAAACGTCCGGGAAAAACTGTTTTTT.

The chain couples TRBV6-1 to TRBJ1-6; D gene ambiguous. Germline V CDR1 and CDR2: MNHNS, SASEGT. V gave up 3 bases and J gave up 12 bases, with 15 bases separating them. This CDR3 is 14 amino acids long. CDR3 region: CASSDRPRELPLHF. The CDR3 bases are TGTGCCAGCAGTGACCGCCCACGGGAGTTACCCCTCCACTTT.

V gene TRBV11-1 combines with J gene TRBJ2-7; 7 bases line up with TRBD1. Trimming cost V 4 bases and J 5 bases; bases outside gene matches: 11. This CDR3 has 15 residues. Per germline, CDR1 SGHAT and CDR2 FQDESV (reference sequence). The CDR3 sequence is CASSSPTGPHNEQYF. CDR3 coding DNA: TGTGCCAGCAGCTCTCCGACAGGGCCACACAACGAGCAGTACTTC.

V is TRBV9 and J is TRBJ2-2, with D perhaps TRBD2 (6 bases). CDR1 is SGDLS, CDR2 YYNGEE, per germline. Trimming took 0 bases from V and 6 from J, leaving 18 bases between them. This CDR3 has 17 residues. CDR3 loop: CASSVAGLMGGAGELFF. CDR3 nucleotide sequence: TGTGCCAGCAGCGTAGCTGGGCTGATGGGGGGAGCCGGGGAGCTGTTTTTT.

The chain employs TRBV29-1 and TRBJ2-1, with D possibly TRBD2 on 5 matching bases. Trimming shortened V by 0 bases and J by 6 bases, and 18 bases separated the two germline ends. The germline V gene has CDR1 SQVTM and CDR2 ANQGSEA. The CDR3 sequence is 16 residues long. The CDR3 region is CSVEDPRSGMGNEQFF. For the CDR3, the DNA is TGCAGCGTTGAAGACCCGCGATCGGGGATGGGCAATGAGCAGTTCTTC.